One sample yielded the 25 T cell receptor beta chains listed below, sequenced in a study of blood T cell repertoires in COVID-19. Only in-frame clones appear in the TCRdb table, and some are missing; sequencing was by immunoSEQ multiplex PCR. The sample includes roughly 250,000 clones, 80% to 90% of them seen just once. The sample taken for sequencing was PBMCs or T cells enriched from blood (not recorded which). The receptors originated from a woman in her forties or fifties who had recovered from COVID-19.

The V gene is TRBV27, the J gene TRBJ1-2; D is possibly TRBD1 (5 bases). CDR3 length: 15 amino acids. Germline-derived CDR1 and CDR2 are MNHEY and SMNVEV (reference sequence). With 3 bases removed from V and 5 bases from J, the gap between germline ends came to 16 bases. This chain's CDR3 is CASSFPRQLVYGYTF. CDR3 DNA: TGTGCCAGCAGTTTTCCGAGACAGTTGGTTTATGGCTACACCTTC.

The chain couples TRBV7-2 to TRBJ1-1; 7 nucleotides match TRBD1. CDR1 SGHTA and CDR2 FQGNSA come from the germline V gene. Trimming cost V 5 bases and J 1 base; bases outside gene matches: 4. CDR3 length: 14 residues. CDR3 nucleotides: TGTGCCAGCAGCCAATCAGGGGGGAACACTGAAGCTTTCTTT. It yields the protein CASSQSGGNTEAFF.

In its sample, this clone was seen once. The chain carries TRBV5-1 and TRBJ2-7; 9 bases line up with TRBD2. This CDR3 is 15 amino acids long. The V segment lost 0 bases and the J segment 1 base; nucleotides outside the gene matches: 2. Germline CDR1 reads SGHRS; CDR2 reads YFSETQ. CDR3 loop: CASSLGTSGSYEQYF. CDR3 nucleotides: TGCGCCAGCAGCTTGGGCACTAGCGGGTCCTACGAGCAGTACTTC. Using reference TRBV5-1 and TRBJ2-7 for the parts outside the CDR3, the full variable domain is KAGVTQTPRYLIKTRGQQVTLSCSPISGHRSVSWYQQTPGQGLQFLFEYFSETQRNKGNFPGRFSGRQFSNSRSEMNVSTLELGDSALYLCASSLGTSGSYEQYFGPGTRLTVT.

This clone was detected many times. V is TRBV7-9 and J is TRBJ2-2; weak D call: TRBD1 (6 bases). Looked up from germline, CDR1 is SEHNR and CDR2 is FQNEAQ (reference sequence). The CDR3 is 15 amino acids. The V end lost 5 bases, the J end lost 4 bases, and 14 bases lay between the germline ends. The CDR3 spells CASSPRDIITGELFF. CDR3 bases: TGTGCCAGCAGCCCCCGGGACATTATCACCGGGGAGCTGTTTTTT.

The J gene is TRBJ2-3, the V gene TRBV4-1; D call uncertain. Germline values: CDR1 MGHRA, CDR2 YSYEKL. This CDR3 spans 19 amino acids. Trimming left V 1 base short and J 0 bases short, with 20 bases between. CDR3 residues: CASSQGLAKLGLSTDTQYF. In DNA form, the CDR3 reads TGCGCCAGCAGCCAAGGTCTGGCCAAGCTAGGTCTCAGCACAGATACGCAGTATTTT.

V is TRBV5-1 and J is TRBJ2-2; D may be TRBD1 (6 bases). The germline gives CDR1 SGHRS, CDR2 YFSETQ. The CDR3 sequence is 16 residues long. The ends were cut back, 0 bases at V and 5 bases at J, with 14 bases in the middle. The CDR3 region is CASSLGDKVRTGELFF. Written as DNA, the CDR3 is TGCGCCAGCAGCTTGGGGGACAAGGTTCGAACCGGGGAGCTGTTTTTT. The entire variable domain, with the rest obtained from reference TRBV5-1 and TRBJ2-2, is as follows: KAGVTQTPRYLIKTRGQQVTLSCSPISGHRSVSWYQQTPGQGLQFLFEYFSETQRNKGNFPGRFSGRQFSNSRSEMNVSTLELGDSALYLCASSLGDKVRTGELFFGEGSRLTVL.

The gene calls are TRBV2 and TRBJ2-3; D possibly corresponds to TRBD2 (6 bases). With 6 bases removed from V and 0 bases from J, the gap between germline ends came to 10 bases. Germline CDR1 reads SNHLY; CDR2 reads FYNNEI. The CDR3 contains 14 residues. CDR3 nucleotide sequence: TGTGCCAGCAGCCTTGGACTAAGCACAGATACGCAGTATTTT. Its translation: CASSLGLSTDTQYF.

The rearrangement uses TRBV3-1 (or the pseudogene TRBV3-2) and TRBJ1-6, with D tentatively TRBD1 (6 bases). Germline-derived CDR1 and CDR2 are LGHDT and YNNKEL (reference sequence). Trimming pared 1 base from V and 10 bases from J, leaving 17 bases between. This CDR3 is 16 amino acids long. The CDR3 nucleotides are TGTGCCAGCAGCCAAGGCCTAGGGGGGGGTATCTCACCCCTCCACTTT. Protein sequence: CASSQGLGGGISPLHF.

This chain joins TRBV28 and TRBJ2-2; 7 bases are a match to TRBD1. CDR1 is MDHEN, CDR2 SYDVKM, per germline. With 6 bases clipped from V and 4 bases from J, the junction kept 5 bases outside the gene matches. This CDR3 contains 14 residues. CDR3 residues: CASSPGTVTGELFF. The CDR3 DNA sequence: TGTGCCAGCAGCCCTGGGACAGTCACCGGGGAGCTGTTTTTT. The entire variable domain, with the rest obtained from reference TRBV28 and TRBJ2-2, is as follows: DVKVTQSSRYLVKRTGEKVFLECVQDMDHENMFWYRQDPGLGLRLIYFSYDVKMKEKGDIPEGYSVSREKKERFSLILESASTNQTSMYLCASSPGTVTGELFFGEGSRLTVL.

This clone has a handful of counts. V is TRBV27 and J is TRBJ1-6, with 9 nucleotides matching TRBD1. This CDR3 region has 15 residues. Trimming at V came to 5 bases and at J to 9 bases, leaving 8 bases not matched to a gene. The germline V gene encodes CDR1 MNHEY and CDR2 SMNVEV (reference sequence). CDR3 DNA sequence: TGTGCCAGCAGTCCGGCGGGACAGGGAAGTTCACCCCTCCACTTT. Encoded protein: CASSPAGQGSSPLHF.

This chain links TRBV28 with TRBJ2-1, with TRBD2 as a possible D gene (5 bases). This CDR3 comprises 11 residues. Germline CDR1 and CDR2: MDHEN and SYDVKM. Trimming left V 7 bases short and J 7 bases short, with 8 bases between. As DNA, the CDR3 is TGTGCCAGCACCCGGGGAAATGAGCAGTTCTTC. This codes for CASTRGNEQFF.

The V and J genes are TRBV7-6 and TRBJ1-1; 10 bases are a match to TRBD1. V dropped 4 bases and J dropped 7; count of bases not matched to a gene: 9. The CDR3 extends over 15 amino acids. Germline lookup yields CDR1 SGHVS and CDR2 FNYEAQ. CDR3 coding DNA: TGTGCCAGCAGCTCTTCCCCGGGACAGGGGTTTGAAGCTTTCTTT. Translating it yields CASSSSPGQGFEAFF.

The V call is TRBV4-1, the J call TRBJ2-6; 10 bases map to TRBD2. V dropped 6 bases and J dropped 0; count of bases not matched to a gene: 2. Germline CDR1 is MGHRA and CDR2 is YSYEKL. The CDR3 consists of 16 residues. The CDR3 bases are TGCGCCAGCAGTCCTAGCGGGAGCTCTGGGGCCAACGTCCTGACTTTC. This codes for CASSPSGSSGANVLTF.

The chain has TRBV18 and TRBJ2-2, with D possibly matching TRBD1 (5 bases). Per germline, CDR1 KGHSH and CDR2 LQKENI. V shed 3 bases and J shed 7 bases, with 15 bases lying between them. This CDR3 comprises 15 residues. The CDR3 coding sequence is TGTGCCAGCTCACCGGGGCCCGATCTAGGCGGGGAGCTGTTTTTT. Translated, it gives CASSPGPDLGGELFF. Drawing the rest from reference TRBV18 and TRBJ2-2, the complete variable domain is NAGVMQNPRHLVRRRGQEARLRCSPMKGHSHVYWYRQLPEEGLKFMVYLQKENIIDESGMPKERFSAEFPKEGPSILRIQQVVRGDSAAYFCASSPGPDLGGELFFGEGSRLTVL.

CDR3 DNA: TGTGCCAGCAGCCAAGTGGGGGGGAACACTGAAGCTTTCTTT. Translation gives CASSQVGGNTEAFF. V usage is TRBV14 and J usage is TRBJ1-1; TRBD1 is a possible D gene (5 bases). CDR3 length equals 14 residues. V lost 1 base and J lost 1, with 7 bases in between. Per the germline V gene, CDR1 is SGHDN and CDR2 is FVKESK.

The gene calls are TRBV27 and TRBJ1-2; D may be TRBD1 (6 bases). CDR3 length: 11 amino acids. Germline V gene data show CDR1 as MNHEY and CDR2 as SMNVEV (reference sequence). The V and J ends lost 4 bases and 7 bases respectively, with 7 bases between them. CDR3 nucleotides: TGTGCCAGCAGTTCAGGGGCTGGCTACACCTTC. It translates to CASSSGAGYTF.

The gene calls are TRBV9 and TRBJ1-1, with D possibly being TRBD1 (5 bases). This CDR3 spans 13 amino acids. The ends were cut back, 5 bases at V and 1 base at J, with 9 bases in the middle. Germline V gene sequence: CDR1 SGDLS, CDR2 YYNGEE. In DNA, the CDR3 is TGTGCCAGCAGTTACGGACAGAACACTGAAGCTTTCTTT. Translation: CASSYGQNTEAFF.

This sequence joins TRBV7-9 and TRBJ2-1; TRBD2 is a possible D gene (5 bases). The V end was cut by 8 bases, the J end by 5 bases, with 19 bases between. The CDR3 is 15 residues long. Germline V gives CDR1 SEHNR, CDR2 FQNEAQ (reference sequence). This chain's CDR3 is CASLNSEGSNNEQFF. CDR3 coding DNA: TGTGCCAGCTTAAATTCGGAAGGGAGTAACAATGAGCAGTTCTTC.

V and J are TRBV4-2 and TRBJ2-1; 11 nucleotides agree with TRBD2. The V segment lost 1 base and the J segment 9 bases; nucleotides outside the gene matches: 5. Germline V gene sequence: CDR1 LGHNA, CDR2 YNFKEQ. This CDR3 spans 15 amino acids. The CDR3 reads CASSQGSSGRGEQFF. DNA for the CDR3: TGTGCCAGCAGCCAAGGTAGTAGCGGGAGGGGTGAGCAGTTCTTC.

This chain uses TRBV6-5 with TRBJ1-5, with 11 bases that match TRBD1. The CDR3 runs to 14 residues. Germline lookup yields CDR1 MNHEY and CDR2 SVGAGI. The V and J ends lost 6 bases and 8 bases, in that order; junction bases with no gene match: 6. CDR3 DNA: TGTGCCAGCAGGGGGGGACAGGGGGTTGAGCCCCAGCATTTT. It yields the protein CASRGGQGVEPQHF.

V gene TRBV7-9 combines with J gene TRBJ1-3, with D tentatively TRBD1 (6 bases). Between the trimmed V and J ends, which lost 5 bases and 3 bases, there was a span of 11 bases. CDR3 length equals 14 residues. Per the germline V gene, CDR1 is SEHNR and CDR2 is FQNEAQ (reference sequence). The DNA for the CDR3 is TGTGCCAGCAGCCCGTGGGGGCTTGGAAACACCATATATTTT. This codes for CASSPWGLGNTIYF.

This clone was observed once. CDR3 residues: CASSRSGGELFF. The CDR3 nucleotides are TGTGCCAGCAGCCGATCCGGCGGGGAGCTGTTTTTT. This chain joins TRBV7-9 and TRBJ2-2; D is unresolved. Germline loops: CDR1 SEHNR, CDR2 FQNEAQ (reference sequence). Trimming left V 5 bases short and J 7 bases short, with 8 bases between. The CDR3 has 12 amino acids.

In its sample, this clone was seen once. The chain has TRBV2 and TRBJ2-5; 10 bases are a match to TRBD1. The CDR3 loop spans 13 amino acids. CDR1 SNHLY and CDR2 FYNNEI come from the germline V gene. V gave up 7 bases and J gave up 5 bases; unmatched junction bases: 4. CDR3 nucleotides: TGTGCCAGCAATGACAGGGGGCTGGAGACCCAGTACTTC. Translated: CASNDRGLETQYF.

CDR3 sequence (DNA): TGTGCCAGCCGGGAGGCGGCGGAACAGCCCCAGCATTTT. Protein product: CASREAAEQPQHF. The genes are TRBV2 and TRBJ1-5; D remains ambiguous. V was clipped by 8 bases and J by 7 bases, with 15 bases between them. The V gene's germline CDR1 is SNHLY and CDR2 FYNNEI. The CDR3 covers 13 residues.

Only a few counts were recorded for this clone. The CDR3 reads CASSQVVTGSLGGYTF. The DNA of the CDR3 is TGCGCCAGCAGCCAAGTTGTAACAGGGTCCTTAGGTGGCTACACCTTC. V usage is TRBV4-1 and J usage is TRBJ1-2, with a weak D call TRBD1 (6 bases). Germline CDR1 is MGHRA and CDR2 is YSYEKL. Trimming cost V 1 base and J 7 bases, with 19 bases left between them. The CDR3 has 16 amino acids.